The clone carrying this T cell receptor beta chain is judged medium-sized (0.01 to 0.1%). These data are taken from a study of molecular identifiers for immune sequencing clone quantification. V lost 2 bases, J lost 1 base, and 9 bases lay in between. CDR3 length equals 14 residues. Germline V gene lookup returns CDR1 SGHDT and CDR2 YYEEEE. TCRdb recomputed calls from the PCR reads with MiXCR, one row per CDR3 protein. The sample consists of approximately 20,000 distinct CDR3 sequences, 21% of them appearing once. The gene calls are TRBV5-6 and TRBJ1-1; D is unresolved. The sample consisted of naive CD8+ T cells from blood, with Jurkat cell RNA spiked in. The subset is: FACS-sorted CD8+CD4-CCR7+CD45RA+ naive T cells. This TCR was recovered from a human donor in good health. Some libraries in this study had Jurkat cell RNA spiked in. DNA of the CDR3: TGTGCCAGCAGCTTCGGGCGAGCGAACACTGAAGCTTTCTTT. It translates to CASSFGRANTEAFF.